This is a list of T cell receptor beta chains from one sample in a study of early T cells in non-severe SARS-CoV-2 infection. TCRdb re-derived calls from the 5' RACE reads in MiXCR, one entry per CDR3 protein. The sample yields about 25,000 distinct CDR3 sequences, around 5.1% seen once. What was sequenced was whole blood. These receptors all come from an adult who was a healthcare worker with PCR-confirmed SARS-CoV-2 infection or an uninfected control (not recorded which). The CDR3 runs from the conserved cysteine through the conserved F or W. D genes are given only for firm matches. For some rows the clone size is stated as once, few or many, or as a class when expanded; others skip it.

size: many
D: .
J: TRBJ1-4
V: TRBV7-8
CDR3: CASGNNEKLFF
DNA: TGTGCCAGCGGAAATAATGAAAAACTGTTTTTT

size: many
D: .
J: TRBJ2-2
V: TRBV4-3
CDR3: CASSPSLAPGTGELFF
DNA: TGCGCCAGCAGCCCTTCCCTGGCCCCGGGGACCGGGGAGCTGTTTTTT

size: few
D: .
J: TRBJ1-1
V: TRBV4-2
CDR3: CASSHNRDTEAFF
DNA: TGTGCCAGCAGCCACAACAGGGACACTGAAGCTTTCTTT

size: many
D: .
J: TRBJ2-7
V: TRBV7-9
CDR3: CASSLDRRLTPYEQYF
DNA: TGTGCCAGCAGCTTGGACAGACGGTTAACCCCCTACGAGCAGTACTTC

size: many
D: .
J: TRBJ2-3
V: TRBV2
CDR3: CASRWTASTDTQYF
DNA: TGTGCCAGCAGGTGGACCGCTAGCACAGATACGCAGTATTTT

size: many
D: TRBD2
J: TRBJ2-3
V: TRBV15
CDR3: CATSRNLAGGSYTQYF
DNA: TGTGCCACCAGCAGAAACCTAGCGGGGGGATCCTATACGCAGTATTTT

size: .
D: TRBD1
J: TRBJ1-1
V: TRBV20-1
CDR3: CSATTPRTGGTEAFF
DNA: TGCAGTGCTACCACCCCTAGGACAGGGGGCACTGAAGCTTTCTTT

size: medium-sized
D: TRBD1
J: TRBJ1-3
V: TRBV7-2
CDR3: CASSPSGQVDGNTIYF
DNA: TGTGCCAGCAGCCCAAGCGGACAGGTGGATGGAAACACCATATATTTT

size: many
D: .
J: TRBJ2-1
V: TRBV6-5
CDR3: CAKPLPHNNEQFF
DNA: TGTGCCAAACCTCTTCCCCACAACAATGAGCAGTTCTTC

size: .
D: .
J: TRBJ1-1
V: TRBV6-1
CDR3: CASSEDEVRSVGFF
DNA: TGTGCCAGCAGTGAAGACGAGGTGAGGTCGGTTGGTTTCTTT

size: few
D: .
J: TRBJ2-3
V: TRBV5-1
CDR3: CASSLLFGSGDTQYF
DNA: TGCGCCAGCAGCTTACTATTTGGCAGCGGAGATACGCAGTATTTT

size: .
D: TRBD1
J: TRBJ2-5
V: TRBV7-2
CDR3: CASSSDRAVRETQYF
DNA: TGTGCCAGCAGCTCGGACAGGGCAGTGAGAGAGACCCAGTACTTC

size: many
D: .
J: TRBJ1-3
V: TRBV14
CDR3: CASSQSVRGNTIYF
DNA: TGTGCCAGCAGCCAATCAGTTCGGGGAAACACCATATATTTT

size: few
D: TRBD2
J: TRBJ2-1
V: TRBV6-1
CDR3: CASSEARRGGLNEQFF
DNA: TGTGCCAGCAGTGAAGCGCGTCGGGGGGGCCTCAATGAGCAGTTCTTC

size: many
D: TRBD2
J: TRBJ2-3
V: TRBV4-1
CDR3: CASSQDIAGRGDTQYF
DNA: TGCGCCAGCAGCCAGGATATAGCGGGGAGGGGTGATACGCAGTATTTT

size: medium-sized
D: TRBD2
J: TRBJ2-1
V: TRBV28
CDR3: CASSPPASGDEQFF
DNA: TGTGCCAGCAGTCCACCGGCTAGCGGGGATGAGCAGTTCTTC

size: many
D: .
J: TRBJ2-1
V: TRBV28
CDR3: CASSRAAGVPNEQFF
DNA: TGTGCCAGCAGTCGAGCAGCAGGGGTTCCTAATGAGCAGTTCTTC

size: few
D: .
J: TRBJ2-2
V: TRBV19
CDR3: CASGTANTGELFF
DNA: TGTGCCAGCGGGACGGCGAACACCGGGGAGCTGTTTTTT

size: many
D: TRBD2
J: TRBJ2-3
V: TRBV4-2
CDR3: CASSQLGLESPQYF
DNA: TGTGCCAGCAGCCAGTTGGGACTAGAAAGCCCGCAGTATTTT

size: many
D: .
J: TRBJ2-2
V: TRBV3-2
CDR3: CASSSGPSGSGTTSTGELFF
DNA: TGTGCCAGCAGCAGCGGACCCTCAGGTTCCGGGACTACGTCTACCGGGGAGCTGTTTTTT

size: few
D: .
J: TRBJ2-3
V: TRBV5-1
CDR3: CASSSDGITDTQYF
DNA: TGCGCCAGCAGCTCCGACGGAATCACAGATACGCAGTATTTT

size: many
D: .
J: TRBJ2-2
V: TRBV6-2/TRBV6-3
CDR3: CASSYVGSTGELFF
DNA: TGTGCCAGCAGTTACGTAGGAAGCACCGGGGAGCTGTTTTTT

size: .
D: .
J: TRBJ1-1
V: TRBV6-2/TRBV6-3
CDR3: CASSSSLQGRGEAFF
DNA: TGTGCCAGCAGTTCTTCCCTCCAGGGGAGGGGTGAAGCTTTCTTT

size: few
D: .
J: TRBJ1-4
V: TRBV11-2
CDR3: CASSCLTGAKGLGTNEKLFF
DNA: TGTGCCAGCAGCTGCCTAACCGGGGCGAAGGGGTTAGGGACTAATGAAAAACTGTTTTTT

size: many
D: .
J: TRBJ1-2
V: TRBV20-1
CDR3: CSARGSRGNDYGYTF
DNA: TGCAGTGCTAGAGGGTCCCGGGGAAATGACTATGGCTACACCTTC

size: .
D: .
J: TRBJ1-4
V: TRBV29-1
CDR3: CSVGSGNNEKLFF
DNA: TGCAGCGTTGGGTCAGGGAATAATGAAAAACTGTTTTTT

size: few
D: TRBD1
J: TRBJ2-1
V: TRBV11-2
CDR3: CASSPTGYYNEQFF
DNA: TGTGCCAGCAGCCCGACAGGGTACTACAATGAGCAGTTCTTC

size: many
D: TRBD2
J: TRBJ2-1
V: TRBV7-2
CDR3: CASSPVAGGSYNEQFF
DNA: TGTGCCAGCAGCCCCGTAGCGGGGGGATCCTACAATGAGCAGTTCTTC

size: many
D: .
J: TRBJ1-1
V: TRBV18
CDR3: CASSLRQSDTEAFF
DNA: TGTGCCAGCTCACTTCGGCAATCGGACACTGAAGCTTTCTTT

size: few
D: .
J: TRBJ1-6
V: TRBV7-9
CDR3: CASSSETGAYSPLHF
DNA: TGTGCCAGCAGCTCCGAGACCGGGGCGTACTCACCCCTCCACTTT

size: few
D: TRBD1
J: TRBJ2-3
V: TRBV7-3
CDR3: CASSLQGATDTQYF
DNA: TGTGCCAGCAGCTTACAGGGGGCCACAGATACGCAGTATTTT

size: many
D: TRBD1
J: TRBJ2-1
V: TRBV14
CDR3: CASSQRQGHSYNEQFF
DNA: TGTGCCAGCAGCCAACGACAGGGCCACTCCTACAATGAGCAGTTCTTC

size: .
D: TRBD1
J: TRBJ2-1
V: TRBV11-2
CDR3: CASSLLTGQGPYNEQFF
DNA: TGTGCCAGCAGCTTACTAACGGGACAGGGGCCTTACAATGAGCAGTTCTTC

size: .
D: .
J: TRBJ2-1
V: TRBV2
CDR3: CASSVGGDEQFF
DNA: TGTGCCAGCAGTGTGGGGGGCGATGAGCAGTTCTTC

size: many
D: .
J: TRBJ1-5
V: TRBV3-1
CDR3: CASRDGQRGQPQHF
DNA: TGTGCCAGCAGGGATGGACAGCGGGGACAGCCCCAGCATTTT

size: many
D: TRBD1
J: TRBJ2-7
V: TRBV29-1
CDR3: CSAKPSGTGVQYEQYF
DNA: TGCAGCGCTAAACCCTCCGGGACAGGGGTTCAGTACGAGCAGTACTTC

size: many
D: .
J: TRBJ2-1
V: TRBV21-1
CDR3: CASSKREQSSYNEQFF
DNA: TGTGCCAGCAGCAAAAGGGAACAGAGCTCCTACAATGAGCAGTTCTTC

size: .
D: TRBD1
J: TRBJ1-2
V: TRBV29-1
CDR3: CSAGAPTGNYGYTF
DNA: TGCAGCGCCGGGGCCCCGACAGGGAACTATGGCTACACCTTC

size: many
D: TRBD1
J: TRBJ2-1
V: TRBV6-6
CDR3: CASRQTGAHYNEQFF
DNA: TGTGCCAGCAGGCAGACAGGGGCCCACTACAATGAGCAGTTCTTC

size: many
D: TRBD1
J: TRBJ2-5
V: TRBV7-8
CDR3: CASRQQGWGEETQYF
DNA: TGTGCCAGCAGACAACAGGGGTGGGGAGAAGAGACCCAGTACTTC